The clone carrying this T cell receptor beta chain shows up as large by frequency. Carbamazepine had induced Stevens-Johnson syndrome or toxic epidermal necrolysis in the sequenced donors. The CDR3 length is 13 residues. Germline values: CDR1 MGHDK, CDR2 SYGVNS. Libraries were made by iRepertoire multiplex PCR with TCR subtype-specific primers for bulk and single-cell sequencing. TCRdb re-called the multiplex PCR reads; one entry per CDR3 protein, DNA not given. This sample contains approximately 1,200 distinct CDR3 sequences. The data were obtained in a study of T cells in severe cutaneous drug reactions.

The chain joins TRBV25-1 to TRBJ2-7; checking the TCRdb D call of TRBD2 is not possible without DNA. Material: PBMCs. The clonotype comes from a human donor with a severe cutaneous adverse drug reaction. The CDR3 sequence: CASSEIERNEQYF.